This T cell receptor beta chain comes out of a study of CD8+CD57+ T cells in acquired aplastic anemia. Study-level information: The study obtained an average of around 2.9 ug of DNA from sorted CD4+ and CD8+ cells.

Genomic DNA acted as the template from which TCR beta VDJ combination and CDR3 sequence profiling were carried out. TCRdb passed the reads through MiXCR, listing each CDR3 protein once. The data show some 210,000 distinct CDR3 sequences, 61% seen once. V lost 6 bases to trimming and J lost 4 bases; unmatched junction nucleotides: 15. Germline lookup yields CDR1 LNHNV and CDR2 YYDKDF (reference sequence). The length of the CDR3 is 17 residues. As for this clonotype: Its antigen remains unidentified.

Overall study findings and caveats: Patients and controls turned out to have roughly 31 CD8+ CDR3 sequences in common.

The clonotype comes from a human donor in good health. Material for sequencing was sorted CD4+, CD8+, or CD8+CD57+ T cells (not recorded which) from PBMCs. The gene calls are TRBV15 and TRBJ1-5; TRBD1 aligns across 7 bases. CDR3 region: CATSPRRQGTLNQPQHF. In DNA form, the CDR3 reads TGTGCCACCAGTCCAAGAAGACAGGGAACATTGAATCAGCCCCAGCATTTT.